The 26 T cell receptor beta chains below all came from one sample that was sequenced in a study of response to subunit inactivated influenza vaccine. TCRdb reprocessed the RT-PCR reads with MiXCR, giving one entry per CDR3 protein. The sample comprises more than 500,000 distinct CDR3 sequences, about 10% of which are singletons, and approximately 11% rests with the top ten. This sample also appeared in a second study, on T cells expressing NK-cell markers. From that study: 5'RACE template switching with UMIs generated TCR beta cDNA.

Material: PBMCs from blood, obtained on the day of vaccination. All receptors derive from a man aged 45-65 years who received an inactivated influenza vaccine.

This chain connects TRBV20-1 to TRBJ2-1, with 10 bases aligning to TRBD1. V was pared by 6 bases and J by 9 bases, with 8 bases of the junction left unmatched. The CDR3 has 13 residues. Germline V gene data show CDR1 as DFQATT and CDR2 as SNEGSKA (reference sequence). The CDR3, as DNA: TGCAGTGCCACCGGGACAGGGGCGGGTGAGCAGTTCTTC. It is translated as CSATGTGAGEQFF.

This clonotype turned up a few times. The V gene is TRBV27, the J gene TRBJ1-1, with no clear D. Trimming cost V 5 bases and J 2 bases, with 9 bases left between them. The CDR3 spans 13 residues. Germline lookup yields CDR1 MNHEY and CDR2 SMNVEV (reference sequence). Here the CDR3 DNA reads TGTGCCAGCAGTGGCCGACGCAACACTGAAGCTTTCTTT. Encoded protein: CASSGRRNTEAFF.

This chain joins TRBV15 and TRBJ2-7; perhaps TRBD1 as D (5 bases). Germline V gives CDR1 LNHNV, CDR2 YYDKDF (reference sequence). The CDR3 runs to 13 residues. V gave up 3 bases and J gave up 3 bases, with 9 bases separating them. DNA of the CDR3: TGTGCCACCAGCAGGTATACAGGCTACGAGCAGTACTTC. Translating gives CATSRYTGYEQYF.

This clonotype was found a few times. The gene calls are TRBV24-1 and TRBJ2-3; no clear D gene. Germline V lookup: CDR1 KGHDR, CDR2 SFDVKD. The CDR3 has 13 amino acids. The V gene lost 10 bases and the J gene lost 1 base, with 11 bases spanning the gap. DNA for the CDR3: TGTGCCACTGGCACGCCGCGCACAGATACGCAGTATTTT. Translation gives CATGTPRTDTQYF.

This clonotype was seen more than once but under ten times. One junction end disagrees with the germline gene, perhaps due to a read error. The chain is built from TRBV7-7 and TRBJ2-1, with D maybe TRBD2 (6 bases). CDR1 SSHAT and CDR2 FNYEAQ come from the germline V gene (reference sequence). This CDR3 is built from 14 residues. DNA of the CDR3: TGTGCTAGCAGCTTAAGTCTAGGAGGGTATGAGCAGTTCTTC. It translates to CASSLSLGGYEQFF.

The chain joins TRBV6-1 to TRBJ2-2, with 9 bases fitting TRBD1. Germline assignment: CDR1 MNHNS and CDR2 SASEGT. The CDR3 extends over 14 amino acids. V lost 7 bases to trimming and J lost 7 bases; unmatched junction nucleotides: 7. The CDR3 DNA follows: TGTGCCAGCAAAACGGGACAGGGTCACGGGGAGCTGTTTTTT. Its protein product is CASKTGQGHGELFF.

This clonotype has ten or more counts. The chain recombines TRBV10-3 with TRBJ2-1; 8 positions match TRBD1. The CDR3 length is 14 residues. V dropped 7 bases and J dropped 4; count of bases not matched to a gene: 6. Germline V CDR1 and CDR2: ENHRY, SYGVKD. CDR3 region: CAIMAGGNYNEQFF. Here the CDR3 DNA reads TGTGCCATCATGGCAGGGGGCAATTACAATGAGCAGTTCTTC.

The J gene is TRBJ2-5, the V gene TRBV4-1; TRBD2 aligns across 10 bases. This CDR3 comprises 16 residues. CDR1 and CDR2 from the germline V gene are MGHRA and YSYEKL. Germline trimming cut 0 bases from V and 4 bases from J; bases unmatched to any gene: 5. The CDR3 DNA reads as TGCGCCAGCAGCCAAGAACAGCGGGGGGGCCCAGAGACCCAGTACTTC. Translated: CASSQEQRGGPETQYF.

This clonotype was seen ten or more times. V gene TRBV27 combines with J gene TRBJ1-1, with a possible D match to TRBD1 (5 bases). Germline CDR1 reads MNHEY; CDR2 reads SMNVEV (reference sequence). This CDR3 comprises 14 residues. V was cut by 5 bases and J by 6 bases, with 16 bases left in between. The CDR3 loop is CASSLSPGFPEAFF. CDR3 nucleotides: TGTGCCAGCAGTCTGTCACCAGGGTTCCCTGAAGCTTTCTTT.

In this sample, this clonotype turned up a few times. This chain uses TRBV5-1 with TRBJ2-7; D uncertain. V dropped 7 bases and J dropped 9 bases, with 23 bases sitting between them. Germline V gene lookup returns CDR1 SGHRS and CDR2 YFSETQ. The CDR3 loop spans 14 amino acids. The CDR3 DNA reads as TGCGCCAGCGCGATAGGACCGCCCCTCTCCGGGCAGTACTTC. Translating it yields CASAIGPPLSGQYF.

This clonotype was found a few times. The chain links TRBV29-1 to TRBJ2-1; 7 positions match TRBD2. With 3 bases clipped from V and 0 bases from J, the junction kept 5 bases outside the gene matches. Germline CDR1 and CDR2: SQVTM and ANQGSEA. This CDR3 region has 15 residues. The CDR3 sequence: CSVDSASGSYNEQFF. The CDR3 DNA follows: TGCAGCGTTGACTCGGCTAGCGGCTCCTACAATGAGCAGTTCTTC.

This clonotype was counted many times. The V and J genes are TRBV12-3 or TRBV12-4 and TRBJ2-2, with D hard to call. The CDR3 runs to 14 residues. V lost 7 bases and J lost 1, with 10 bases in between. The CDR3 nucleotides are TGTGCCAGCACCGATTTCAGGAACACCGGGGAGCTGTTTTTT. This codes for CASTDFRNTGELFF.

This clonotype was seen only a few times. This sequence joins TRBV7-9 and TRBJ2-1, with 8 bases matching TRBD2. Germline CDR1 SEHNR, CDR2 FQNEAQ (reference sequence). This CDR3 comprises 15 residues. Trimming removed 3 bases from V and 7 bases from J; junction bases left unmatched: 8. The CDR3 here is CASSLSGGGSNEQFF. In DNA, the CDR3 is TGTGCCAGCAGCTTGTCTGGCGGGGGGTCGAATGAGCAGTTCTTC.

The chain joins TRBV30 to TRBJ2-3, with 9 bases fitting TRBD2. The CDR3 contains 13 residues. Germline CDR1 is GTSNPN and CDR2 is SVGIG (reference sequence). In nucleotides, the CDR3 is TGTGTAGGCGGGAGGGCCGACGTAGATACGCAGTATTTT. Amino acid sequence: CVGGRADVDTQYF.

This clonotype was seen ten or more times. The V gene is TRBV28, the J gene TRBJ1-3, with no clear D. This CDR3 is built from 14 residues. Germline CDR1 and CDR2: MDHEN and SYDVKM. Trimming left V 2 bases short and J 6 bases short, with 11 bases between. CDR3 DNA sequence: TGTGCCAGCAGTTTAGGCGGGATGTCAAACACCATATATTTT. It encodes CASSLGGMSNTIYF. The full variable domain, completed using reference TRBV28 and TRBJ1-3, is DVKVTQSSRYLVKRTGEKVFLECVQDMDHENMFWYRQDPGLGLRLIYFSYDVKMKEKGDIPEGYSVSREKKERFSLILESASTNQTSMYLCASSLGGMSNTIYFGEGSWLTVV.

In its sample, this clonotype was seen many times. This rearrangement joins TRBV29-1 to TRBJ2-3; D is perhaps TRBD1 (5 bases). CDR3 length equals 12 residues. CDR1 and CDR2 from the germline V gene are SQVTM and ANQGSEA. Trimming removed 7 bases from V and 4 bases from J, with 12 bases in between. CDR3 bases: TGCAGCGCTAAACCAGGGCCAGATACGCAGTATTTT. This gives the protein CSAKPGPDTQYF.

V and J are TRBV7-6 and TRBJ1-6; 10 nucleotides match TRBD1. This CDR3 has 17 amino acids. The germline gives CDR1 SGHVS, CDR2 FNYEAQ. Losses at the gene ends were 4 bases for V and 7 bases for J; bases not matched to a gene: 10. This chain's CDR3 is CASSSTPGTGENSPLHF. CDR3 DNA sequence: TGTGCCAGCAGCTCGACCCCCGGGACAGGGGAGAATTCACCCCTCCACTTT.

This chain uses TRBV6-2 or TRBV6-3 with TRBJ2-1; 8 bases align to TRBD2. CDR1 MNHEY and CDR2 SVGEGT come from the germline V gene. The CDR3 consists of 15 residues. The V gene end was trimmed by 2 bases and the J gene end by 7 bases; junction bases not matched to a gene: 7. The chain's CDR3 is CASSYGRGGLNEQFF. The CDR3, as DNA: TGTGCCAGCAGTTACGGTCGGGGGGGCTTGAATGAGCAGTTCTTC.

The chain recombines TRBV6-2 or TRBV6-3 with TRBJ1-6; 8 bases are shared with TRBD1. The V segment lost 6 bases and the J segment 7 bases; nucleotides outside the gene matches: 8. CDR1 is MNHEY and CDR2 is SVGEGT in the germline V gene. CDR3 length: 15 amino acids. The CDR3 DNA is TGTGCCAGCAGAAAAACCGGGACAGGCAATTCACCCCTCCACTTT. Translated: CASRKTGTGNSPLHF.

This clonotype was observed a few times. V and J are TRBV28 and TRBJ2-1; D gene uncertain. CDR3 length: 15 amino acids. V lost 5 bases, J lost 0 bases, and 11 bases lay in between. Germline V gene lookup returns CDR1 MDHEN and CDR2 SYDVKM. As DNA, the CDR3 is TGTGCCAGCAGTGTAGATGGGGTCTCCTACAATGAGCAGTTCTTC. This gives the protein CASSVDGVSYNEQFF.

This chain connects TRBV12-3 or TRBV12-4 to TRBJ2-7, with D possibly being TRBD1 or TRBD2 (5 bases each). V was pared by 3 bases and J by 6 bases, with 15 bases between. The CDR3 covers 14 residues. The CDR3 sequence is CASSFGTPAGEQYF. CDR3 in DNA: TGTGCCAGCAGTTTTGGGACCCCGGCCGGCGAGCAGTACTTC.

The chain combines TRBV3-1 with TRBJ2-5; 9 nucleotides agree with TRBD1. The CDR3 has 18 residues. V lost 1 base to trimming and J lost 4 bases; unmatched junction nucleotides: 13. In germline, CDR1 is LGHDT, CDR2 YNNKEL (reference sequence). CDR3 coding DNA: TGTGCCAGCAGCCAAGGTCCCGGGACAGGGACTTTAGGAGAGACCCAGTACTTC. This translates into CASSQGPGTGTLGETQYF.

This clonotype appeared a few times. The chain couples TRBV29-1 to TRBJ2-7; 9 nucleotides agree with TRBD1. Looked up from germline, CDR1 is SQVTM and CDR2 is ANQGSEA. The junction had 4 bases not matched to a gene; V was cut back by 4 bases and J by 3 bases. CDR3 length equals 13 residues. DNA for the CDR3: TGCAGCGTTGTACGGGACAGGGACTACGAGCAGTACTTC. This sequence encodes CSVVRDRDYEQYF.

V usage is TRBV20-1 and J usage is TRBJ2-7; D unresolved. V dropped 3 bases and J dropped 2 bases, with 17 bases sitting between them. The CDR3 spans 15 residues. The germline V gene has CDR1 DFQATT and CDR2 SNEGSKA (reference sequence). The CDR3 here is CSASHIGVGPYEQYF. Here the CDR3 DNA reads TGCAGTGCTAGTCACATAGGAGTAGGCCCCTACGAGCAGTACTTC.

The chain recombines TRBV20-1 with TRBJ2-7, with 7 bases aligning to TRBD2. CDR1 and CDR2 from the germline V gene are DFQATT and SNEGSKA (reference sequence). The CDR3 loop spans 14 amino acids. With V trimmed by 6 bases and J by 0 bases, 8 bases remained unmatched. Here the CDR3 reads CSARLGGSSYEQYF. The CDR3, as DNA: TGCAGTGCACGCCTCGGGGGGAGCTCCTACGAGCAGTACTTC.

This clonotype was counted at least ten times. The chain is built from TRBV24-1 and TRBJ2-1; D not certain. With 9 bases removed from V and 0 bases from J, the gap between germline ends came to 5 bases. This CDR3 spans 12 amino acids. Germline V gene lookup returns CDR1 KGHDR and CDR2 SFDVKD. This CDR3 reads CATRSSYNEQFF. CDR3 nucleotide sequence: TGTGCCACCCGGAGCTCCTACAATGAGCAGTTCTTC.